This section outlines one TCR beta chain sequence together with its context. Antigen unknown. Clones were sequenced by immunoSEQ multiplex PCR, and TCRdb holds only the in-frame ones, with some missing. The sample has some 98,000 clones; 70% to 85% are singletons. The sample originates from a study of OX40 agonist ivuxolimab in advanced cancers. About the study: As their treatment, patients were administered ivuxolimab, an agonistic anti-OX40 (CD134) antibody.

Study-wide points: There were also nonresponders showing low normalized T-cell clonal expansion. Relative to CD4+ cells, CD8+ T cells on average had more expanded clones. The 0.1-3.0 mg/kg partial responders had among the lowest clonal expansion.

This TCR derives from an adult with an advanced solid tumor such as melanoma, head and neck, liver or kidney cancer. Sample: CD4+ or CD8+ T cells sorted from blood, taken in a trial of the OX40 agonist ivuxolimab.

CDR3 protein: CASSYPWFQETQYF. The DNA for the CDR3 is TGTGCCAGCAGCTACCCCTGGTTCCAAGAGACCCAGTACTTC. The chain is built from TRBV7-8 and TRBJ2-5; D is unclear. This CDR3 is 14 amino acids long. Germline V CDR1 and CDR2: SGHVS, FQNEAQ. The ends were cut back, 4 bases at V and 1 base at J, with 10 bases in the middle.